This entry lists 10 T cell receptor beta chains sequenced from one sample in a study of molecular identifiers for immune sequencing clone quantification. TCRdb analysed the PCR reads with MiXCR anew, one entry per CDR3 protein. The data show approximately 630,000 distinct CDR3 sequences, 25% seen once. The source material was naive CD8+ T cells from blood, with Jurkat cell RNA spiked in. Subset of the sample: FACS-sorted CD8+CD4-CCR7+CD45RA+ naive T cells. These receptors all stem from a human donor in good health. Some libraries in this study had Jurkat cell RNA spiked in.

Turning to this clonotype: Because the CDR3 is missing its conserved closing phenylalanine or tryptophan, this is likely a read error. This rearrangement joins TRBV29-1 to TRBJ1-2; 7 bases match TRBD1. Germline V gene lookup returns CDR1 SQVTM and CDR2 ANQGSEA. The CDR3 runs 13 residues. V was clipped by 7 bases and J by 8 bases; unmatched bases: 13. CDR3 nucleotide sequence: TGCAGCGCCGAAACCGGGACAGAGCCCGGCTACACCTCC. This sequence encodes CSAETGTEPGYTS.

On this clonotype: One junction end disagrees with the germline gene, perhaps due to a read error. The J gene is TRBJ2-5, the V gene TRBV5-3; D may be TRBD1 or TRBD2 (6 bases each). TRBV5-3 counts as an open reading frame of uncertain function. The CDR3 has 17 residues. For the CDR3, the DNA is TGTGCCAGCAGCTTGAATTTGCGGGGACAAATCGGGGAGCCCCAGTACTTC. Translated: CASSLNLRGQIGEPQYF.

This clonotype was counted many times. The V and J genes are TRBV6-1 and TRBJ2-7; 9 bases are shared with TRBD1. The length of the CDR3 is 14 residues. Germline values: CDR1 MNHNS, CDR2 SASEGT. V was pared by 5 bases and J by 5 bases, with 7 bases of the junction left unmatched. The CDR3 nucleotides read TGTGCCAGCAGTCGACAGGGGGGTTATAACGAGCAGTACTTC. Amino acids: CASSRQGGYNEQYF.

This clonotype was counted at least ten times. J is TRBJ2-2 and V is TRBV30; D possibly corresponds to TRBD1 (6 bases). The germline V and J ends were trimmed by 0 bases and 5 bases, with 7 bases remaining between them. CDR1 and CDR2 from the germline V gene are GTSNPN and SVGIG (reference sequence). The CDR3 is 13 amino acids. CDR3 residues: CAWSVTGTGELFF. The CDR3 bases are TGTGCCTGGAGTGTAACAGGGACCGGGGAGCTGTTTTTT.

This clonotype was found many times. The CDR3 sequence: CASSQDRGQGQPQHF. The CDR3 DNA follows: TGCGCCAGCAGCCAAGATCGAGGACAGGGCCAGCCCCAGCATTTT. This chain links TRBV4-3 with TRBJ1-5; 8 positions agree with TRBD1. CDR1 LGHNA and CDR2 YSLEER come from the germline V gene. The V segment lost 0 bases and the J segment 7 bases; nucleotides outside the gene matches: 5. This CDR3 spans 15 amino acids.

This clonotype was observed many times. The V gene is TRBV7-2, the J gene TRBJ2-7; 7 nucleotides match TRBD2. Germline V gene data show CDR1 as SGHTA and CDR2 as FQGNSA. V dropped 1 base and J dropped 2; count of bases not matched to a gene: 2. CDR3 length: 14 amino acids. Here the CDR3 reads CASSLDAGAYEQYF. In nucleotides, the CDR3 is TGTGCCAGCAGCTTAGATGCGGGGGCCTACGAGCAGTACTTC.

This clonotype was seen more than once but under ten times. The chain employs TRBV16 and TRBJ1-3; D gene ambiguous. The CDR3 totals 14 residues. V was shortened by 2 bases and J by 0 bases, with 5 bases between the two germline ends. Germline V gene data show CDR1 as KGHSY and CDR2 as FQNENV. The CDR3 DNA reads as TGTGCCAGCAGCCAACTGGCCTCTGGAAACACCATATATTTT. Its protein is CASSQLASGNTIYF. The full variable domain, in which reference TRBV16 and TRBJ1-3 provide the parts outside the CDR3, is GEEVAQTPKHLVRGEGQKAKLYCAPIKGHSYVFWYQQVLKNEFKFLISFQNENVFDETGMPKERFSAKCLPNSPCSLEIQATKLEDSAVYFCASSQLASGNTIYFGEGSWLTVV.

Many counts were recorded for this clonotype. The chain is built from TRBV6-5 and TRBJ1-2; the D is unclear. CDR1 MNHEY and CDR2 SVGAGI come from the germline V gene. This CDR3 is built from 14 residues. Trimming cost V 2 bases and J 3 bases, with 10 bases left between them. CDR3 amino acids: CASSYSVSYYGYTF. Here the CDR3 DNA reads TGTGCCAGCAGTTACAGTGTCAGCTACTATGGCTACACCTTC.

The chain couples TRBV12-3 or TRBV12-4 to TRBJ2-5, with TRBD2 matching over 9 bases. Germline trimming cut 5 bases from V and 4 bases from J; bases unmatched to any gene: 14. The CDR3 sequence is 17 residues long. The CDR3 DNA reads as TGTGCCAGCAGTCTCCAGCGGGGGGCCGGTCCCATAGAGACCCAGTACTTC. This codes for CASSLQRGAGPIETQYF.

This chain connects TRBV7-9 to TRBJ2-1; 13 nucleotides align to TRBD2. Trimming at V came to 2 bases and at J to 15 bases, leaving 16 bases not matched to a gene. Germline V gene data show CDR1 as SEHNR and CDR2 as FQNEAQ (reference sequence). The CDR3 is 17 residues long. CDR3 region: CASSLTSGGALRDTLFF. CDR3 bases: TGTGCCAGCAGCTTAACTAGCGGGGGGGCGTTGAGAGATACACTGTTCTTC.